This entry concerns a single T cell receptor (beta chain). These data are taken from a study of control samples from healthy donors and cancer patients. Here immunoSEQ multiplex PCR was the method, and the copy in TCRdb shows in-frame clones only, minus some. The sample records about 140,000 clones, approximately 94% being singletons. Germline assignment: CDR1 MGHRA and CDR2 YSYEKL. The CDR3 spans 15 residues. Germline trimming cut 6 bases from V and 4 bases from J; bases unmatched to any gene: 7. The TCR sequence derives from a man aged 40-55 years in good health. The sequenced sample was blood. The J gene is TRBJ2-3, the V gene TRBV4-1, with TRBD2 matching 10 bases. Here the CDR3 reads CASRPGLARPDTQYF. The CDR3 DNA sequence: TGCGCCAGCAGGCCGGGACTAGCGCGGCCAGATACGCAGTATTTT.